This T cell receptor (beta chain) was found in a study of ipilimumab plus nivolumab after autologous stem cell transplantation. Study as a whole: Patients received a median of roughly five ipilimumab and roughly eight nivolumab doses. Myeloma cases were transplant-naive high-risk or relapsed within 3 years post first autologous transplant.

Checkpoint therapy with ipilimumab 1 mg/kg began 14 to 28 days after transplant. V dropped 5 bases and J dropped 0 bases, with 15 bases sitting between them. The CDR3 is 16 amino acids. CDR1 SEHNR and CDR2 FQNEAQ come from the germline V gene (reference sequence). Clones were read by immunoSEQ multiplex PCR, and TCRdb kept only the in-frame ones, dropping some. The sample has about 10,000 clones, roughly three quarters seen once. There are a few counts of this clone. The rearrangement joins TRBV7-9 to TRBJ2-3; D might be TRBD1 (6 bases). Specimen: PBMCs, collected in a trial of ipilimumab plus nivolumab as post-transplant consolidation. The receptor was isolated from a female donor with multiple myeloma. The CDR3 loop reads CASSGGLGASTDTQYF. CDR3 nucleotide sequence: TGTGCCAGCAGCGGGGGCTTGGGAGCTAGCACAGATACGCAGTATTTT.